This TCR beta chain originates from a study of identical twins. MiXCR was run by TCRdb on the 5' RACE reads, yielding one entry per CDR3 protein. The repertoire holds over 600,000 distinct CDR3 sequences, with approximately 22% as singletons. This CDR3 spans 15 amino acids. V dropped 0 bases and J dropped 8; count of bases not matched to a gene: 2. CDR1 is SGHDT and CDR2 is YYEEEE in the germline V gene. This clonotype was observed a few times. These data were also filed under a second study, of T cells expressing NK-cell markers. From that report: Sorting was limited to alpha-beta TCR-expressing T cells with an anti-gamma-delta TCR antibody in several experiments.

This rearrangement joins TRBV5-6 to TRBJ2-1; 13 positions match TRBD2. The clonotype was recovered from a young woman in good health. Sequencing was carried out using PBMCs. The CDR3 coding sequence is TGTGCCAGCAGCTTGGGACTAGCGGGAGGTTATGAGCAGTTCTTC. Translated: CASSLGLAGGYEQFF.